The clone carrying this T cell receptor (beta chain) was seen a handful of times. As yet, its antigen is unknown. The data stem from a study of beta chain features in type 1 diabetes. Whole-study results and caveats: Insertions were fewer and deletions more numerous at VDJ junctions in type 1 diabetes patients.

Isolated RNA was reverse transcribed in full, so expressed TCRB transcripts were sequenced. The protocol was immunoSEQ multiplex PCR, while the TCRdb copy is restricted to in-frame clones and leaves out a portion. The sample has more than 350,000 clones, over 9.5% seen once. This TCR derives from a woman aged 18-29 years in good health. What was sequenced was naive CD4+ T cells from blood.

CDR3 in DNA: TGTGCCAGCAGCCTCGGCTGGGCAGACTATGGCTACACCTTC. This gives the protein CASSLGWADYGYTF. The rearrangement links TRBV7-9 to TRBJ1-2; D is uncertain. The CDR3 has 14 amino acids. Looked up from germline, CDR1 is SEHNR and CDR2 is FQNEAQ (reference sequence). The V gene lost 5 bases and the J gene lost 3 bases, with 13 bases spanning the gap.